This TCR beta chain was profiled in a study of T-cell memory formation after mild COVID-19. Study-level information: Among the donors, TCR clusters were largely specific to each donor. Study findings and constraints: There were some responding clones in pre-infection memory, which suggested that cross-reactive memory had joined.

Germline CDR1 DFQATT, CDR2 SNEGSKA (reference sequence). V was pared by 1 base and J by 5 bases, with 15 bases between. The CDR3 runs to 16 residues. Via MiXCR, TCRdb re-called the 5' RACE reads, giving one row per CDR3 protein. The sample has under 250,000 distinct CDR3 sequences, 15% to 19% seen once. This clonotype occurred a few times. The antigen remains undetermined. The TCR originated in an adult woman who had mild COVID-19 (a few samples of this study predate the infection). Cell type and time point are not known. The source material was PBMCs or a T cell subset sorted from them (not recorded which). This rearrangement joins TRBV20-1 to TRBJ1-6; D perhaps matches TRBD1 (5 bases). CDR3 sequence reads: CSARGFQGPDNSPLHF. The CDR3 DNA reads TGCAGTGCTAGAGGGTTTCAGGGCCCGGATAATTCACCCCTCCACTTT.